This TCR beta chain was recovered during a study of T cells expressing NK-cell markers. The CDR3 consists of 14 residues. CDR1 SQVTM and CDR2 ANQGSEA come from the germline V gene. TCRdb reprocessed the 5' RACE reads and keeps a single row for each CDR3 protein, giving no DNA. The table lists 160,000 or so distinct CDR3 sequences. Sequencing was performed on blood T cells: a sorted CD56 or NKG2C T cell subset, CD4+ or CD8+ T cells, or bulk PBMC T cells (not recorded which). This sequence joins TRBV29-1 and TRBJ2-7; TCRdb gives TRBD2 as the D gene, but with no DNA this cannot be confirmed. The TCR comes from a woman between 18 and 70 years old in good health. The CDR3 reads CSVAIAGGYDEQYF.